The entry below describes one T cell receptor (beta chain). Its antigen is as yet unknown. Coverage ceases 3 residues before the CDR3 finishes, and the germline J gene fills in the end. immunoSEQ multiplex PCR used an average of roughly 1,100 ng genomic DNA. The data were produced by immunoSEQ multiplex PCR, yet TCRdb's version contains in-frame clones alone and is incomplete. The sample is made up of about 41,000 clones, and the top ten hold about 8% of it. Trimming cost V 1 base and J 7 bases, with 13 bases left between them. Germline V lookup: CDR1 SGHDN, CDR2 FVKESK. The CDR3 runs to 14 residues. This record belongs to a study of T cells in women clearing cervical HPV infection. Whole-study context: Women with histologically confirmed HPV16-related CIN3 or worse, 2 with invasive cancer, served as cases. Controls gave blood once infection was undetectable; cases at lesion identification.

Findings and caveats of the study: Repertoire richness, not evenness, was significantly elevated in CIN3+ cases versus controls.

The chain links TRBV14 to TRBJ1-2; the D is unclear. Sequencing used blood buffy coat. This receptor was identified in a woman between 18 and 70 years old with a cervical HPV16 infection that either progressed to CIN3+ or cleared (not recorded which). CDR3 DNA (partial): TGTGCCAGCAGCCAAGTCGCACATTCTGCTGGC. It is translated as CASSQVAHSAG. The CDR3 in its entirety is CASSQVAHSAGYTF.